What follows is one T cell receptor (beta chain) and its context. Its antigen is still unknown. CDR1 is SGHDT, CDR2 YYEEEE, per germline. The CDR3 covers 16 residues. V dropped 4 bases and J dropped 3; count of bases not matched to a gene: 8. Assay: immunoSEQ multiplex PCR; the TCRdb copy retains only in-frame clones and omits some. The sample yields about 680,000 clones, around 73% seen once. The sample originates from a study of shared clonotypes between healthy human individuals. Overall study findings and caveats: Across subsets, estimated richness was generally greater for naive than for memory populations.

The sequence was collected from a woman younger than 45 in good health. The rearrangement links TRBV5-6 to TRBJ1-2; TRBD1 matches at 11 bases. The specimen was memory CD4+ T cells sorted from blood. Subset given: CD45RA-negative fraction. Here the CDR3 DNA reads TGTGCCAGCAGCACCTCCGGACAGGGGGCCGACTATGGCTACACCTTC. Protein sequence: CASSTSGQGADYGYTF.